The present entry profiles one TCR beta chain with its context. The data belong to a study of shared clonotypes between healthy human individuals. Libraries were prepared by immunoSEQ multiplex PCR; TCRdb keeps only in-frame clonotypes and omits some of them. The sample has about 2.4 million clones, around 94% seen once. The material sequenced was naive CD4+ T cells sorted from blood. Subset in this sample: CD45RA+ positively selected. The receptor's source is a man between 18 and 35 years old in good health.

The CDR3 here is CASSLVVGGTGELFF. For the CDR3, the DNA is TGTGCCAGCAGCTTAGTGGTGGGGGGCACCGGGGAGCTGTTTTTT. The rearrangement links TRBV7-2 to TRBJ2-2; maybe TRBD2 (6 bases). Germline CDR1 reads SGHTA; CDR2 reads FQGNSA. The length of the CDR3 is 15 residues. Between the trimmed V and J ends, which lost 1 base and 4 bases, there was a span of 10 bases.